These 13 T cell receptor beta chains originate from one sample sequenced in a study of naive and memory T cell subsets (TCRdb year 2017). The protocol used for the library was 5' RACE. The run used an Illumina MiSeq. The ligated cDNA was amplified in four rounds of PCR with nested alpha and beta constant region primers together with the SP2 primer. The public sequencing data were trimmed at Q25 with fastp and processed into clonotypes with MiXCR by TCRdb, which kept only in-frame beta chains. CDR3 protein sequences are deduplicated, and each keeps its most common genes and DNA. This sample has more than 50,000 distinct CDR3 sequences in its table, and around 7.7% of those were observed once. The ten largest clones capture 9% to 10% of the sample. A robust, sensitive protocol for the amplification, sequencing and analysis of TCRs was described in the study, in which 3' ligation of a UMI-containing oligonucleotide to TCR cDNA was used.

The source is a male donor in good health.

The chain combines TRBV7-9 with TRBJ1-1; D not resolved. V dropped 1 base and J dropped 11 bases, with 11 bases sitting between them. This CDR3 region has 12 residues. CDR1 and CDR2 from the germline V gene are SEHNR and FQNEAQ (reference sequence). CDR3 coding DNA: TGTGCCAGCAGCTTAGGCGTTCTGGAGGCTTTCTTT. As protein: CASSLGVLEAFF.

The J gene is TRBJ2-3, the V gene TRBV18; unclear D gene. CDR1 and CDR2 (germline): KGHSH, LQKENI. Trimming took off 2 bases at V and 2 bases at J, with 5 bases between the two ends. This CDR3 region has 13 residues. CDR3 sequence (DNA): TGTGCCAGCTCACCAGACAACACAGATACGCAGTATTTT. Amino acid sequence: CASSPDNTDTQYF.

This clonotype was detected only a few times. The chain joins TRBV28 to TRBJ1-1; D is undetermined. The CDR3 contains 14 residues. The V and J ends lost 6 bases and 4 bases respectively, with 15 bases between them. Looked up from germline, CDR1 is MDHEN and CDR2 is SYDVKM. CDR3 residues: CASSPSDWGTEAFF. In nucleotides, the CDR3 is TGTGCCAGCAGCCCCTCTGACTGGGGCACTGAAGCTTTCTTT.

At least ten counts were recorded for this clonotype. The V call is TRBV29-1, the J call TRBJ1-3; D is unclear. The CDR3 spans 14 residues. In germline, CDR1 is SQVTM, CDR2 ANQGSEA. Trimming pared 4 bases from V and 0 bases from J, leaving 10 bases between. The CDR3 nucleotides read TGCAGCGTTGCAGTAGTCCTCTCTGGAAACACCATATATTTT. Its protein product is CSVAVVLSGNTIYF. Variable domain in full (rest from reference TRBV29-1 and TRBJ1-3): SAVISQKPSRDICQRGTSLTIQCQVDSQVTMMFWYRQQPGQSLTLIATANQGSEATYESGFVIDKFPISRPNLTFSTLTVSNMSPEDSSIYLCSVAVVLSGNTIYFGEGSWLTVV.

This clonotype was recorded many times. The rearrangement joins TRBV5-1 to TRBJ2-4; 7 bases agree with TRBD1. The CDR3 is 14 amino acids. V lost 4 bases, J lost 2 bases, and 3 bases stayed unmatched. Germline CDR1 is SGHRS and CDR2 is YFSETQ. The CDR3 is CASSQQGTKNIQYF. As DNA, the CDR3 is TGCGCCAGCAGCCAACAGGGGACCAAAAACATTCAGTACTTC. The full variable domain, in which reference TRBV5-1 and TRBJ2-4 provide the parts outside the CDR3, is KAGVTQTPRYLIKTRGQQVTLSCSPISGHRSVSWYQQTPGQGLQFLFEYFSETQRNKGNFPGRFSGRQFSNSRSEMNVSTLELGDSALYLCASSQQGTKNIQYFGAGTRLSVL.

This clonotype was counted at least ten times. The chain links TRBV3-1 to TRBJ2-1; TRBD1 or TRBD2 may be the D gene (5 bases each). The V and J ends lost 0 bases and 7 bases respectively, with 13 bases between them. The CDR3 sequence is 15 residues long. Per the germline V gene, CDR1 is LGHDT and CDR2 is YNNKEL (reference sequence). This chain's CDR3 is CASSQEGSRTNEQFF. The CDR3 nucleotides read TGTGCCAGCAGCCAAGAAGGGAGCAGGACAAATGAGCAGTTCTTC.

This clonotype was observed a handful of times. The chain employs TRBV19 and TRBJ1-5, with TRBD1 matching 8 bases. The CDR3 covers 14 residues. CDR1 and CDR2 from the germline V gene are LNHDA and SQIVND (reference sequence). The J segment lost 7 bases and the V segment lost 4 bases, leaving 6 bases of the junction unmatched. As DNA, the CDR3 is TGTGCCAGTAGTAGAGGACAGGGCCACCAGCCCCAGCATTTT. Translating it yields CASSRGQGHQPQHF.

This clonotype was picked up many times. The chain couples TRBV5-6 to TRBJ1-1; TRBD1 matches at 10 bases. Germline assignment: CDR1 SGHDT and CDR2 YYEEEE. CDR3 length: 14 amino acids. The V segment lost 4 bases and the J segment 0 bases; nucleotides outside the gene matches: 0. The CDR3 bases are TGTGCCAGCAGCGGGACAGGGGTGAACACTGAAGCTTTCTTT. Translating gives CASSGTGVNTEAFF.

The V call is TRBV18, the J call TRBJ2-5, with 8 bases fitting TRBD2. V was pared by 3 bases and J by 4 bases, with 16 bases of the junction left unmatched. The CDR3 runs 18 residues. Germline loops: CDR1 KGHSH, CDR2 LQKENI. As DNA, the CDR3 is TGTGCCAGCTCACCGGGAATCCTAGCGGGCCGTAGGGGAGAGACCCAGTACTTC. As protein: CASSPGILAGRRGETQYF.

Ten or more counts support this clonotype. This chain uses TRBV3-1 with TRBJ1-2, with 9 positions matching TRBD1. This CDR3 is 16 amino acids long. V lost 4 bases, J lost 2 bases, and 8 bases stayed unmatched. Per germline, CDR1 LGHDT and CDR2 YNNKEL (reference sequence). The CDR3 bases are TGTGCCAGCAGCCCCAAGCCCGGGACAGGGAACTATGGCTACACCTTC. Protein sequence: CASSPKPGTGNYGYTF.

This chain uses TRBV18 with TRBJ1-1; no clear D gene. V lost 6 bases and J 7 bases, leaving 21 bases between the germline ends. Germline V gene lookup returns CDR1 KGHSH and CDR2 LQKENI. The CDR3 is made up of 15 amino acids. For the CDR3, the DNA is TGTGCCAGCTCTCATAGCCTAATGGGCTCCAATGAAGCTTTCTTT. Translating gives CASSHSLMGSNEAFF. The variable domain in full, completed from reference TRBV18 and TRBJ1-1, reads NAGVMQNPRHLVRRRGQEARLRCSPMKGHSHVYWYRQLPEEGLKFMVYLQKENIIDESGMPKERFSAEFPKEGPSILRIQQVVRGDSAAYFCASSHSLMGSNEAFFGQGTRLTVV.

The rearrangement uses TRBV20-1 and TRBJ2-3, with no clear D. Germline V gene sequence: CDR1 DFQATT, CDR2 SNEGSKA (reference sequence). V lost 3 bases and J 6 bases, leaving 7 bases between the germline ends. There are 11 residues in the CDR3. CDR3 DNA sequence: TGCAGTGCTAGGGGGAAGGATACGCAGTATTTT. This encodes CSARGKDTQYF.

The chain has TRBV11-2 and TRBJ2-1; TRBD2 might be the D (6 bases). This CDR3 has 15 amino acids. V was pared by 5 bases and J by 0 bases, with 11 bases between. The germline V gene has CDR1 SGHAT and CDR2 FQNNGV. The CDR3: CASSQRAGSYNEQFF. DNA for the CDR3: TGTGCCAGCAGCCAGCGGGCGGGCTCCTACAATGAGCAGTTCTTC.